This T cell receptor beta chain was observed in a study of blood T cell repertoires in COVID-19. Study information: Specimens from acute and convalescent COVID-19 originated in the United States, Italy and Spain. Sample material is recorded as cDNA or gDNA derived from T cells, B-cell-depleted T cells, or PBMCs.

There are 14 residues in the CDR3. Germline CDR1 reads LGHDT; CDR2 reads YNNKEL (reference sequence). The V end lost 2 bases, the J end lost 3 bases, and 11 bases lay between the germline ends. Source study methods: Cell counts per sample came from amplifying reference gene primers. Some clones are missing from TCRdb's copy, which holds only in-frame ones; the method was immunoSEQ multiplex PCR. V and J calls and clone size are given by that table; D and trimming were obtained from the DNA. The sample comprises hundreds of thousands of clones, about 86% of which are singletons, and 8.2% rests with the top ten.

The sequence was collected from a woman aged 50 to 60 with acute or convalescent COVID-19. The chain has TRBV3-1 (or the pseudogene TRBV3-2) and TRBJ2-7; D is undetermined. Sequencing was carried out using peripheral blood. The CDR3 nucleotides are TGTGCCAGCAGCCAAAGCCCTAGGAACTACGAGCAGTACTTC. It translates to CASSQSPRNYEQYF.